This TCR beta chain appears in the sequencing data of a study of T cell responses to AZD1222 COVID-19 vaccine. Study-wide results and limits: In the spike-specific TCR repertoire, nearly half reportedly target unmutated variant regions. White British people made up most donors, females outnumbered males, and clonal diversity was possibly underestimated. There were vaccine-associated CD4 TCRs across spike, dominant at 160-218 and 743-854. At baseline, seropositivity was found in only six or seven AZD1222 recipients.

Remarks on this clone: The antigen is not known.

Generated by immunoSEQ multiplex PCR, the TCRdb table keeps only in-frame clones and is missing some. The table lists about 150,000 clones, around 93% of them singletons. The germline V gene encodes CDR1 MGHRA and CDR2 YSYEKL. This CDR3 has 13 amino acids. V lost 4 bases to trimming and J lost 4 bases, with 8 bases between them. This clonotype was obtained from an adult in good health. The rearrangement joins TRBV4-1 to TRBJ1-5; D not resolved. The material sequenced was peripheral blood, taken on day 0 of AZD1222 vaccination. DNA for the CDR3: TGCGCCAGCAGCCCTCAAATAAATCAGCCCCAGCATTTT. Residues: CASSPQINQPQHF.